Only a few counts were recorded for the clone carrying this TCR beta chain. Seattle enrolled patients during active infection and tracked them longitudinally. This sample stems from a study of blood T cell repertoires in COVID-19. Study details: Collection of acute and convalescent COVID-19 samples took place in the United States, Italy and Spain.

V lost 4 bases to trimming and J lost 7 bases; unmatched junction nucleotides: 12. The germline V gene encodes CDR1 MNHNS and CDR2 SASEGT. CDR3 length: 16 amino acids. Here immunoSEQ multiplex PCR was the method, and the copy in TCRdb shows in-frame clones only, minus some. The sample contains about 80,000 clones, 78% of which appear only once. The sequenced sample consisted of peripheral blood. The TCR sequence derives from a man in his sixties with COVID-19, enrolled during active disease. The J gene is TRBJ1-5, the V gene TRBV6-1; 8 nucleotides match TRBD1. Written as DNA, the CDR3 is TGTGCCAGCAGTGGGTCAGGGCAGGGGGCTCTCCAGCCCCAGCATTTT. It encodes CASSGSGQGALQPQHF.